Each of the 6 T cell receptor beta chains below was sequenced from the same sample in a study of blood T cell repertoires in COVID-19 (dated by TCRdb to about 2020). The library was made by the immunoSEQ multiplex PCR assay. Imported from immuneACCESS, the table was reduced by TCRdb to in-frame sequences with V and J called. These copies leave out some clones; in studies compared against another copy, an unresolved V gene accounts for under half, and the cause of the remainder is not known. Within this sample are approximately 360,000 clones, with over 75% of them counted one time only. The ten largest clones take up approximately 1% of the sample. The sequenced sample was PBMCs or T cells enriched from blood (not recorded which). The receptor source for this set is a woman aged 25 to 39 with acute COVID-19.

The gene calls are TRBV3-1 (or the pseudogene TRBV3-2) and TRBJ1-3; the D is unclear. Germline V gene sequence: CDR1 LGHDT, CDR2 YNNKEL (reference sequence). The CDR3 runs 16 residues. V gave up 3 bases and J gave up 4 bases, with 16 bases separating them. The CDR3 sequence is CASSHREIILGNTIYF. CDR3 DNA: TGTGCCAGCAGCCACCGGGAGATTATTTTAGGAAACACCATATATTTT.

This clone has just one count. This chain uses TRBV3-1 (or the pseudogene TRBV3-2) with TRBJ1-1; TRBD1 matches 9 bases. This CDR3 comprises 15 residues. Germline assignment: CDR1 LGHDT and CDR2 YNNKEL (reference sequence). V dropped 4 bases and J dropped 0; count of bases not matched to a gene: 3. For the CDR3, the DNA is TGTGCCAGCAGCCGACAGGGGGGTATGAACACTGAAGCTTTCTTT. Translated: CASSRQGGMNTEAFF.

This clone was counted between two and nine times. The chain carries TRBV7-6 and TRBJ2-3; 10 bases align to TRBD2. CDR3 length equals 14 residues. The germline gives CDR1 SGHVS, CDR2 FNYEAQ. The ends lost 1 base at V and 6 bases at J; junction bases unmatched: 1. The CDR3 loop is CASSLVSGGDTQYF. DNA for the CDR3: TGTGCCAGCAGCTTAGTTAGCGGGGGGGATACGCAGTATTTT.

The genes are TRBV4-2 and TRBJ2-3; D perhaps matches TRBD2 (6 bases). CDR1 is LGHNA, CDR2 YNFKEQ, per germline. The CDR3 covers 17 residues. V was trimmed by 0 bases and J by 2 bases, leaving 15 bases between them. The DNA for the CDR3 is TGTGCCAGCAGCCAAGATTTTCTGGCGGGAACCACAGATACGCAGTATTTT. This gives the protein CASSQDFLAGTTDTQYF.

This clone was detected once. The J gene is TRBJ1-1, the V gene TRBV3-1 (or the pseudogene TRBV3-2), with a tentative D call TRBD1 (5 bases). The CDR3 has 12 residues. CDR1 LGHDT and CDR2 YNNKEL come from the germline V gene (reference sequence). Trimming left V 7 bases short and J 4 bases short, with 10 bases between. CDR3: CASKLGGTEAFF. The CDR3 DNA sequence: TGTGCCAGCAAGTTGGGGGGCACTGAAGCTTTCTTT.

In its sample, this clone was seen once. The chain joins TRBV19 to TRBJ2-7; 10 nucleotides line up with TRBD2. CDR1 is LNHDA, CDR2 SQIVND, per germline (reference sequence). Unmatched junction bases numbered 5, after V lost 8 bases and J lost 1 base. CDR3 size: 14 residues. The CDR3 DNA reads as TGTGCCAGTCGACGGACTAGCGGTTCCTACGAGCAGTACTTC. Protein: CASRRTSGSYEQYF. The full variable domain, completed using reference TRBV19 and TRBJ2-7, is DGGITQSPKYLFRKEGQNVTLSCEQNLNHDAMYWYRQDPGQGLRLIYYSQIVNDFQKGDIAEGYSVSREKKESFPLTVTSAQKNPTAFYLCASRRTSGSYEQYFGPGTRLTVT.